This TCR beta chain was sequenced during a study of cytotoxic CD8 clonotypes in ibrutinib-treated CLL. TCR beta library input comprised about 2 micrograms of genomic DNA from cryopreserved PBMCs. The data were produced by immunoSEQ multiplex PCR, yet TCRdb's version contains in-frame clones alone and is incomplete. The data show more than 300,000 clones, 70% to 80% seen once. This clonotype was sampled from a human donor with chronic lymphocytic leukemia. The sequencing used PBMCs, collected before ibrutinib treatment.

The CDR3 protein is CASIGQKNTGELFF. Here the CDR3 DNA reads TGTGCCAGTATAGGACAGAAGAACACCGGGGAGCTGTTTTTT. The chain joins TRBV19 to TRBJ2-2, with D maybe TRBD1 (6 bases). The CDR3 is made up of 14 amino acids. From germline, CDR1 is LNHDA and CDR2 SQIVND (reference sequence). V was shortened by 7 bases and J by 1 base, with 10 bases between the two germline ends. Combining the CDR3 with reference TRBV19 and TRBJ2-2 gives the whole variable domain DGGITQSPKYLFRKEGQNVTLSCEQNLNHDAMYWYRQDPGQGLRLIYYSQIVNDFQKGDIAEGYSVSREKKESFPLTVTSAQKNPTAFYLCASIGQKNTGELFFGEGSRLTVL.